The text below deals with one TCR beta chain. This sample is drawn from a study of cytomegalovirus exposure and HLA in healthy donors. Profiled with immunoSEQ multiplex PCR; TCRdb holds only in-frame clones, not every one. Here the sample spans 120,000 to 150,000 clones, about 83% being singletons. J lost 2 bases, V lost 3 bases, and 8 bases had no gene match. From germline, CDR1 is SGHKS and CDR2 YYEKEE (reference sequence). This CDR3 is 15 amino acids long. V is TRBV5-5 and J is TRBJ2-7; 7 bases match TRBD1. The clonotype originates from a young woman in good health and CMV-seronegative. Sequencing was performed on PBMCs. CDR3 sequence reads: CASSSQPGQTYEQYF. CDR3 DNA: TGTGCCAGCAGCTCACAACCGGGACAGACCTACGAGCAGTACTTC. Using reference TRBV5-5 and TRBJ2-7 for the parts outside the CDR3, the full variable domain is DAGVTQSPTHLIKTRGQQVTLRCSPISGHKSVSWYQQVLGQGPQFIFQYYEKEERGRGNFPDRFSARQFPNYSSELNVNALLLGDSALYLCASSSQPGQTYEQYFGPGTRLTVT.